Listed here is a single T cell receptor (beta chain). In germline, CDR1 is SGHAT, CDR2 FQNNGV. This CDR3 has 19 amino acids. The ends lost 5 bases at V and 5 bases at J; junction bases unmatched: 14. This sample is drawn from a study of blood T cell repertoires in COVID-19. Study at large: The origin of the acute and convalescent COVID-19 samples was the United States, Italy and Spain. T cells, B-cell-depleted T cells, or PBMCs provided the cDNA or gDNA that served as material.

In the source study's methods: Amplified reference gene primers provided the basis for estimating nucleated cell counts. Libraries were prepared by immunoSEQ multiplex PCR; TCRdb keeps only in-frame clonotypes and omits some of them. D and trimming were read from the DNA, whereas the V and J calls and clone size are those reported in that table. The table shows about 100,000 clones, with 70% to 90% occurring only once. The rearrangement uses TRBV11-2 and TRBJ2-1; TRBD2 agrees at 14 bases. The TCR sequence derives from a woman in her sixties or seventies with acute or convalescent COVID-19. Sequences were obtained from peripheral blood. CDR3 in amino acids: CASSPIYGLAGGTHNEQFF. The CDR3 bases are TGTGCCAGCAGCCCAATTTATGGACTAGCGGGAGGAACCCACAATGAGCAGTTCTTC.